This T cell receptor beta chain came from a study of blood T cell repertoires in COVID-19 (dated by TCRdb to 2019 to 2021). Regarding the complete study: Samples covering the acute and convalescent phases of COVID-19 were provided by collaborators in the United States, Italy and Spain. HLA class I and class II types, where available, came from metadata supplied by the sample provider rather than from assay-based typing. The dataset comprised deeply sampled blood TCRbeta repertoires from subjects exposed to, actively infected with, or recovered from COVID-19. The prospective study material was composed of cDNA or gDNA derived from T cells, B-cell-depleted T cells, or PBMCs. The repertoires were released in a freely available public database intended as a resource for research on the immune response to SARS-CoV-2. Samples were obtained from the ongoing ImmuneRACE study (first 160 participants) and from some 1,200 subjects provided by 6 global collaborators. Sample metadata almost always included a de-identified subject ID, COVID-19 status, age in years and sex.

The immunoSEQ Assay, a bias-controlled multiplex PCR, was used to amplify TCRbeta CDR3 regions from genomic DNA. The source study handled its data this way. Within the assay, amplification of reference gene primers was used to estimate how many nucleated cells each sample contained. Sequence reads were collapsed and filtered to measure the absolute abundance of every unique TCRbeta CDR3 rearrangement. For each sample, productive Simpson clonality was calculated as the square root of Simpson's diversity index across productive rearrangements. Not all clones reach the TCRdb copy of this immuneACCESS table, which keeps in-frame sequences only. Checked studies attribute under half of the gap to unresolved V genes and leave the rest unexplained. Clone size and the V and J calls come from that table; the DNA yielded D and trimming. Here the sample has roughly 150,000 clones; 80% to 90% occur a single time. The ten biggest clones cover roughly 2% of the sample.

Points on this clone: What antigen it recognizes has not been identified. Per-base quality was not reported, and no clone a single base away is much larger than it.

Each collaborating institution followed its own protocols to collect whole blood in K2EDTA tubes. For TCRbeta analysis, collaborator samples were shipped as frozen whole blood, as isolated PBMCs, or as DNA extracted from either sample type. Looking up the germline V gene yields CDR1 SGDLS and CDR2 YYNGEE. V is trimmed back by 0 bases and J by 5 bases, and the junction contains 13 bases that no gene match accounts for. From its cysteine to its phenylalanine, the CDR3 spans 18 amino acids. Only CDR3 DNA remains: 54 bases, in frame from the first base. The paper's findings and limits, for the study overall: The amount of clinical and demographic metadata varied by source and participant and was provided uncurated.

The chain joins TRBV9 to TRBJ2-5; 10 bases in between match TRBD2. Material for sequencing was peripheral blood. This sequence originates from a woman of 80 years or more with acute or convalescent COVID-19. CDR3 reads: CASSVGSSGSLGSETQYF. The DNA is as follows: TGTGCCAGCAGCGTAGGGTCTAGCGGGAGTCTTGGGTCCGAGACCCAGTACTTC. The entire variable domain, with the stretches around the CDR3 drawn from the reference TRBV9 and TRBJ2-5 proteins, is DSGVTQTPKHLITATGQRVTLRCSPRSGDLSVYWYQQSLDQGLQFLIQYYNGEERAKGNILERFSAQQFPDLHSELNLSSLELGDSALYFCASSVGSSGSLGSETQYFGPGTRLLVL.